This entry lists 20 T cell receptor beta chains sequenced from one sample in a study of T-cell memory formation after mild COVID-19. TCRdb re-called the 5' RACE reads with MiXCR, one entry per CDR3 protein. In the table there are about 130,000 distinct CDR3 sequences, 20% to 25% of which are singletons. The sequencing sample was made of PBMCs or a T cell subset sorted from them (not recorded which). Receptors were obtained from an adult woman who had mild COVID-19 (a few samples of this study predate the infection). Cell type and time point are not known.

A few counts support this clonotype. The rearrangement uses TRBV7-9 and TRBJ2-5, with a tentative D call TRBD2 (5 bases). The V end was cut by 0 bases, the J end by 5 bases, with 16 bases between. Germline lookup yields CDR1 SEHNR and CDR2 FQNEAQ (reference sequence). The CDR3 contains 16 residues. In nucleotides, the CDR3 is TGTGCCAGCAGCTTAGCGGTCGGGGTTTTGGGTGAGACCCAGTACTTC. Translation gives CASSLAVGVLGETQYF. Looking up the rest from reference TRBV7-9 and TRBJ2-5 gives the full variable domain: DTGVSQNPRHKITKRGQNVTFRCDPISEHNRLYWYRQTLGQGPEFLTYFQNEAQLEKSRLLSDRFSAERPKGSFSTLEIQRTEQGDSAMYLCASSLAVGVLGETQYFGPGTRLLVL.

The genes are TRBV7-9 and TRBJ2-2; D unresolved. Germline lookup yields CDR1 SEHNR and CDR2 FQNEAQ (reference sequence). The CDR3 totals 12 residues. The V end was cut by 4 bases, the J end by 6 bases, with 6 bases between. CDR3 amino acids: CASSSVPGELFF. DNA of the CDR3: TGTGCCAGCAGCTCAGTCCCCGGGGAGCTGTTTTTT.

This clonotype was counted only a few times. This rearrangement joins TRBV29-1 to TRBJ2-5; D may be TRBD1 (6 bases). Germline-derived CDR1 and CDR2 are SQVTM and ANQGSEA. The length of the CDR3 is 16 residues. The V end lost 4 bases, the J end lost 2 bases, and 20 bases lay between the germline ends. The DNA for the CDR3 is TGCAGCGTTGGCAGAACCCAACAGGGACCACAAGAGACCCAGTACTTC. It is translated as CSVGRTQQGPQETQYF.

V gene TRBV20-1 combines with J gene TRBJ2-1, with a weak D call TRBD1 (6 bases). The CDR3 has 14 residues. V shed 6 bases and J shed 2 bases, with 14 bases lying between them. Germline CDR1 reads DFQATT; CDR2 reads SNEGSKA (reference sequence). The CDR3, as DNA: TGCAGTGCCCCGCGCACAGGGACCTACAATGAGCAGTTCTTC. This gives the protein CSAPRTGTYNEQFF.

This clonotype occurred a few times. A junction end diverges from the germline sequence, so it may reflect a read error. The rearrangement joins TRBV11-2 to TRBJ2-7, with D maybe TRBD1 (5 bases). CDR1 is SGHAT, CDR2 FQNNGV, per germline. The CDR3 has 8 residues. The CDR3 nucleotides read TGTGCCAGCAGCCCAGGGATCTTC. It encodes CASSPGIF.

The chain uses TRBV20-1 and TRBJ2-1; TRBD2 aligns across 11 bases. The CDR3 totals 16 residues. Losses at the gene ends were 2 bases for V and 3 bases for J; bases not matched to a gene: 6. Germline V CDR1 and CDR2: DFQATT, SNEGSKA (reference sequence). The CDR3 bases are TGCAGTGCTAGACCCCGACTAGCGGGGATCTACAATGAGCAGTTCTTC. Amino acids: CSARPRLAGIYNEQFF.

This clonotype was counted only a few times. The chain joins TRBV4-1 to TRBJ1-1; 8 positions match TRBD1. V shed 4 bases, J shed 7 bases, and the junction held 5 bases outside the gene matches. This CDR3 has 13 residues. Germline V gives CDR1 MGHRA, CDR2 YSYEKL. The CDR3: CASSPGQEFEAFF. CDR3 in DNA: TGCGCCAGCAGCCCGGGACAGGAATTTGAAGCTTTCTTT.

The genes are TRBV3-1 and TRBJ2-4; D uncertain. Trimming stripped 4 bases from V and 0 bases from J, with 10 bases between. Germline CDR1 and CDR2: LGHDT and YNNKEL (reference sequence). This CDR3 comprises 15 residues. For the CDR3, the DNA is TGTGCCAGCAGCCGTGGTCATCAAGCCAAAAACATTCAGTACTTC. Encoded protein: CASSRGHQAKNIQYF.

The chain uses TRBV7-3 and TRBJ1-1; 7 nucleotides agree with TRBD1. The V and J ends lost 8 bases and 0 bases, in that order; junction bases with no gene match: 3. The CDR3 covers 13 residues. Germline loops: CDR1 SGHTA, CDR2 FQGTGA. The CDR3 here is CASGDSLNTEAFF. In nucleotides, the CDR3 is TGTGCCAGCGGGGACAGTCTGAACACTGAAGCTTTCTTT.

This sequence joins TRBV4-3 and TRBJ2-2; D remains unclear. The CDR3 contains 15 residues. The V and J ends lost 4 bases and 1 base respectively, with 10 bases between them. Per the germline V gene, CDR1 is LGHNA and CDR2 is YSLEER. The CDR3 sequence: CASSPDWGNTGELFF. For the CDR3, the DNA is TGCGCCAGCAGCCCCGACTGGGGGAACACCGGGGAGCTGTTTTTT.

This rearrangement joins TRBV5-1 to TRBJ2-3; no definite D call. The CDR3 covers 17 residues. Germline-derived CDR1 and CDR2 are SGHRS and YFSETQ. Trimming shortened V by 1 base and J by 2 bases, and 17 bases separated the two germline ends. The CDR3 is CASSLFPRRGITDTQYF. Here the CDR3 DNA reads TGCGCCAGCAGCTTGTTCCCCCGGAGAGGAATCACAGATACGCAGTATTTT. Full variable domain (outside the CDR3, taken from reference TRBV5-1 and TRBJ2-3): KAGVTQTPRYLIKTRGQQVTLSCSPISGHRSVSWYQQTPGQGLQFLFEYFSETQRNKGNFPGRFSGRQFSNSRSEMNVSTLELGDSALYLCASSLFPRRGITDTQYFGPGTRLTVL.

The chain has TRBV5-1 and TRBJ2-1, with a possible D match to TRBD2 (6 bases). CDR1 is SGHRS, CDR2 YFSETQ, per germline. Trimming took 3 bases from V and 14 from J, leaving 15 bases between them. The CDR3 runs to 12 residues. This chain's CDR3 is CASSSDGRGEFF. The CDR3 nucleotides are TGCGCCAGCAGCTCTGATGGGCGGGGTGAGTTCTTC.

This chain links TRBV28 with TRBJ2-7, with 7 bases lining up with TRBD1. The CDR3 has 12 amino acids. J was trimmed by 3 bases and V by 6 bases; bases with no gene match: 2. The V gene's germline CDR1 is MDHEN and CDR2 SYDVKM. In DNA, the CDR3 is TGTGCCAGCAGGAGACAGGGCTACGAGCAGTACGTC. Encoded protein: CASRRQGYEQYV.

In nucleotides, the CDR3 is TGTGCCAGCAGTGGGGGTGGTGGGACAGGGTTCGATGAGCAGTTCTTC. Translating gives CASSGGGGTGFDEQFF. The chain links TRBV12-3 or TRBV12-4 to TRBJ2-1; 9 bases fit TRBD1. V was pared by 5 bases and J by 8 bases, with 13 bases of the junction left unmatched. The CDR3 length is 16 residues.

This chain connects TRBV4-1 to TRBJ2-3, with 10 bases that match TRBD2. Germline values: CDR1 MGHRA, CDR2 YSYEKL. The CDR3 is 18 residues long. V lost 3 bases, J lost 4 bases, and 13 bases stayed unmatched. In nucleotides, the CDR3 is TGCGCCAGCAGCCACCCGTCAAGGAGCGGGGGGGTCCCAGATACGCAGTATTTT. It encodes CASSHPSRSGGVPDTQYF.

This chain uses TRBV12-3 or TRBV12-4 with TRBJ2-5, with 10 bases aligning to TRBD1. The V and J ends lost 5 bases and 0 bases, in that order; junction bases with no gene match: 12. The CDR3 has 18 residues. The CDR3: CASSVSTRDRGDQETQYF. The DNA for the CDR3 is TGTGCCAGCAGTGTCTCCACACGGGACAGGGGTGACCAAGAGACCCAGTACTTC.

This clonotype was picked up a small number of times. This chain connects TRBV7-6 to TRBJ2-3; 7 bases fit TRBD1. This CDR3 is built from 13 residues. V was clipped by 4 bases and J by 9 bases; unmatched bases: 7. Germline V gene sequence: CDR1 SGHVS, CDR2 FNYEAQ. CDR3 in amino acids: CASSSRDSRTQYF. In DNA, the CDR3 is TGTGCCAGCAGCTCCAGGGACAGCCGGACGCAGTATTTT. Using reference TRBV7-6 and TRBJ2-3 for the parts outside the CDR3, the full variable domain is GAGVSQSPRYKVTKRGQDVALRCDPISGHVSLYWYRQALGQGPEFLTYFNYEAQQDKSGLPNDRFSAERPEGSISTLTIQRTEQRDSAMYRCASSSRDSRTQYFGPGTRLTVL.

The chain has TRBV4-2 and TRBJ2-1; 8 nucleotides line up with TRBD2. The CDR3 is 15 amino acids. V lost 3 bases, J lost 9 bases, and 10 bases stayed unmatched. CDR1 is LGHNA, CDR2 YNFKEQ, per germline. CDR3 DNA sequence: TGTGCCAGCAGCCATGTGGGACTAGGGGACGGTGAGCAGTTCTTC. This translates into CASSHVGLGDGEQFF.

CDR3 DNA sequence: TGTGCCAGCGGTGCCGGGACAGGGGGTCGGGAGCAGTACTTC. Its protein product is CASGAGTGGREQYF. The gene calls are TRBV27 and TRBJ2-7, with 11 positions matching TRBD1. The CDR3 consists of 14 residues. In germline, CDR1 is MNHEY, CDR2 SMNVEV (reference sequence). The J segment lost 7 bases and the V segment lost 8 bases, leaving 10 bases of the junction unmatched.

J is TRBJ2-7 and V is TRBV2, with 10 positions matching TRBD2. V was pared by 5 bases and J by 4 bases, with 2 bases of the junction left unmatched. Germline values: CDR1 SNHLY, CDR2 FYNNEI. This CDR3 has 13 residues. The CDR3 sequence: CASSSSGRYEQYF. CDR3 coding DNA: TGTGCCAGCAGTTCTAGCGGGAGATACGAGCAGTACTTC.